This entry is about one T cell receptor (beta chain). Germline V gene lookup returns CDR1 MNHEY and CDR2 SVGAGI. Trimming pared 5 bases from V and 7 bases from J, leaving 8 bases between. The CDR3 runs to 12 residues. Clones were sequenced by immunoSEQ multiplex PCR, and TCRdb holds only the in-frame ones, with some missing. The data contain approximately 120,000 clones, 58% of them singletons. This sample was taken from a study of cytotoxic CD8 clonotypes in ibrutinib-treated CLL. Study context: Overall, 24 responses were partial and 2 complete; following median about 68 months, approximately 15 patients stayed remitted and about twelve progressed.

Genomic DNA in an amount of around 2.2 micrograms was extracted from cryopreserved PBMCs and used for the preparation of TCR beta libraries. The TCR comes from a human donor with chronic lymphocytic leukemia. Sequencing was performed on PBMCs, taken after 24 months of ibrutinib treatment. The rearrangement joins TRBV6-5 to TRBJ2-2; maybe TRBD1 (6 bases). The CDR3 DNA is TGTGCCAGCAGTGAGGGGGTCGGGGAGCTGTTTTTT. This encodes CASSEGVGELFF.